This T cell receptor (beta chain) was retrieved from a study of early T cells in non-severe SARS-CoV-2 infection (dated by TCRdb to about 2021). Study-wide context: Bulk RNA from unsorted whole blood was used for TCR sequencing, so alpha and beta chains could not be paired. Beyond this particular receptor, the publication reports: VDJdb matching was skewed toward anti-spike CD8 responses and likely underestimated virus-specific expansions by missing private and CD4 specificities.

Set within a cohort of healthcare workers in London, UK, this nested case-control study involved weekly PCR testing of nasopharyngeal swabs along with blood sampling. Healthcare workers were enrolled in the week of the UK lockdown, from 23 to 31 March 2020, and were followed every week for up to roughly 16 weeks. This clonotype was counted at least ten times. Its cognate antigen has yet to be identified. No per-base quality is available; no much larger clone lies one base away. Receptor amplification or capture employed 5' RACE. Sequencing was carried out with a NextSeq 500. To correct for sequencing error and PCR bias, the TCR library protocol tagged individual cDNA molecules with unique molecular identifiers. TCR alpha and beta chains were both sequenced, and the abundances of alpha and beta sequences in each sample were closely correlated with each other. The authors processed their data as follows. V gene, J gene and CDR3 annotation of TCR sequences was performed with Decombinator V4. Expanded TCRs were defined as changing significantly between any two time points under a Poisson model with p below 0.0001. Abundances of TCRs were expressed as counts per million after normalisation to the total number of TCRs sequenced in each sample. MAIT TCRs were defined by TRAV1-2 paired with TRAJ12, TRAJ20 or TRAJ33, and iNKT TCRs by TRAV10 paired with TRAJ18. VDJdb, accessed 1 November 2021, was searched for CMV, EBV and SARS-CoV-2 annotated TCRs, with TCRs annotated for multiple antigens excluded. The public reads were reprocessed in TCRdb via fastp at Q25 and MiXCR, keeping in-frame beta chains. Identical CDR3 protein sequences are pooled into one entry, listed with their most common genes and DNA. TCRdb assigned the V and J calls; the authors' analysis was not used. Present in this sample are about 81,000 distinct CDR3 sequences, 5% to 7% of which were seen just once. Of the sample, roughly 8.1% falls within the top ten clones.

A distance of 19 bases separates the germline ends of V and J, which lose 7 bases and 4 bases respectively. From its cysteine to its phenylalanine, the CDR3 spans 15 amino acids. The retained sequence is limited to the CDR3, 45 bases, with the frame set at the first base. This receptor was taken from an adult who was a healthcare worker with PCR-confirmed SARS-CoV-2 infection or an uninfected control (not recorded which). Sample: whole blood. The chain is assembled from TRBV12-3 or TRBV12-4 and TRBJ1-1; the D gene cannot be resolved reliably. The CDR3 is CASKKAPLPSTEAFF. In nucleotide form, the sequence is TGTGCCAGCAAAAAGGCCCCACTCCCCAGCACTGAAGCTTTCTTT.